A single sample is the source of the 27 T cell receptor beta chains below, sequenced in a study of T-cell memory formation after mild COVID-19. MiXCR, applied by TCRdb to the 5' RACE reads, yields one record per CDR3 protein. The top ten clones hold about 3.8% of a sample with about 200,000 distinct CDR3 sequences, about 9.2% of them seen once. Sequences were obtained from PBMCs or a T cell subset sorted from them (not recorded which). Every receptor here comes from a man younger than 35 who had mild COVID-19 (a few samples of this study predate the infection). Cell type and time point are not known.

This clonotype was seen more than once but under ten times. This sequence joins TRBV6-4 and TRBJ2-5; 9 bases line up with TRBD2. Germline CDR1 reads MRHNA; CDR2 reads SNTAGT. V shed 7 bases and J 2 bases; nucleotides not matched to a gene: 8. The CDR3 contains 15 residues. The CDR3 reads CASIVASGAQETQYF. The CDR3 nucleotides are TGTGCCAGCATCGTGGCTAGCGGGGCGCAAGAGACCCAGTACTTC.

This rearrangement joins TRBV28 to TRBJ1-5, with D uncertain. This CDR3 comprises 15 residues. Germline V gene lookup returns CDR1 MDHEN and CDR2 SYDVKM. Trimming took 6 bases from V and 1 from J, leaving 13 bases between them. CDR3 loop: CASSHAGPSNQPQHF. CDR3 bases: TGTGCCAGCAGCCACGCCGGGCCCAGCAATCAGCCCCAGCATTTT.

This clonotype has a handful of counts. This rearrangement joins TRBV9 to TRBJ2-5; 13 positions agree with TRBD2. With 2 bases clipped from V and 5 bases from J, the junction kept 3 bases outside the gene matches. CDR1 and CDR2 (germline): SGDLS, YYNGEE. This CDR3 has 15 residues. The CDR3 sequence is CASSVGLAGLETQYF. DNA for the CDR3: TGTGCCAGCAGCGTGGGACTAGCGGGGCTTGAGACCCAGTACTTC.

The chain carries TRBV2 and TRBJ2-2, with D tentatively TRBD1 or TRBD2 (5 bases each). The CDR3 is 15 amino acids. The germline V and J ends were trimmed by 7 bases and 1 base, with 13 bases remaining between them. From germline, CDR1 is SNHLY and CDR2 FYNNEI. CDR3 protein: CASKSGTVNTGELFF. CDR3 coding DNA: TGTGCCAGCAAGTCGGGGACGGTGAACACCGGGGAGCTGTTTTTT.

This clonotype was detected only a few times. This chain connects TRBV10-3 to TRBJ1-2; unclear D gene. Trimming cost V 4 bases and J 8 bases, with 20 bases left between them. CDR1 and CDR2 (germline): ENHRY, SYGVKD. The length of the CDR3 is 15 residues. The DNA of the CDR3 is TGTGCCATCAGTGGGGGAGGGATCCCCCTGGGAGGCTACACCTTC. Protein product: CAISGGGIPLGGYTF.

This clonotype was seen a handful of times. The genes are TRBV4-3 and TRBJ2-3, with 9 positions matching TRBD1. The CDR3 is made up of 13 amino acids. V lost 0 bases, J lost 14 bases, and 6 bases stayed unmatched. The germline V gene has CDR1 LGHNA and CDR2 YSLEER. The CDR3 is CASSQDLGQGPYF. Written as DNA, the CDR3 is TGCGCCAGCAGCCAAGATCTTGGACAGGGGCCGTATTTT.

This clonotype came up a few times. The rearrangement uses TRBV11-3 and TRBJ1-2; 7 nucleotides agree with TRBD1. The CDR3 contains 13 residues. After removal of 5 bases from V and 7 bases from J, the junction contained 7 bases not matched to a gene. CDR1 SGHNT and CDR2 YENEEA come from the germline V gene. CDR3 sequence: CASSPCGDSGYTF. The CDR3 nucleotides read TGTGCCAGCAGCCCCTGCGGGGACAGTGGCTACACCTTC.

This clonotype was counted only a few times. This chain uses TRBV5-1 with TRBJ2-3; either TRBD1 or TRBD2 may fit D (6 bases each). Trimming left V 4 bases short and J 3 bases short, with 18 bases between. The CDR3 is 16 amino acids. Germline V lookup: CDR1 SGHRS, CDR2 YFSETQ. The CDR3, as DNA: TGCGCCAGCAGCGCCCCCGAAGGGGGGAAGACAGATACGCAGTATTTT. Amino acids: CASSAPEGGKTDTQYF. The full variable domain, with the rest looked up from reference TRBV5-1 and TRBJ2-3, is KAGVTQTPRYLIKTRGQQVTLSCSPISGHRSVSWYQQTPGQGLQFLFEYFSETQRNKGNFPGRFSGRQFSNSRSEMNVSTLELGDSALYLCASSAPEGGKTDTQYFGPGTRLTVL.

This clonotype was detected many times. The genes are TRBV5-1 and TRBJ1-1; maybe TRBD1 (5 bases). V gave up 3 bases and J gave up 1 base, with 10 bases separating them. This CDR3 is built from 14 residues. Germline CDR1 reads SGHRS; CDR2 reads YFSETQ. The CDR3 region has the DNA TGCGCCAGCAGCTCTGGACACTCGAACACTGAAGCTTTCTTT. Translation: CASSSGHSNTEAFF.

The chain couples TRBV29-1 to TRBJ2-5; no clear D gene. CDR1 and CDR2 from the germline V gene are SQVTM and ANQGSEA. This CDR3 is built from 12 residues. Trimming removed 6 bases at V and 1 base at J, with 9 bases between. Written as DNA, the CDR3 is TGCAGCGTGCGGACCCCCCAAGAGACCCAGTACTTC. Protein: CSVRTPQETQYF.

This clonotype was observed a few times. The chain has TRBV7-8 and TRBJ2-7; D gene ambiguous. Per the germline V gene, CDR1 is SGHVS and CDR2 is FQNEAQ. Between the trimmed V and J ends, which lost 2 bases and 7 bases, there was a span of 12 bases. The CDR3 spans 13 residues. The CDR3 DNA follows: TGTGCCAGCAGCTTAATGACCACCCTTGAGCAGTACTTC. This codes for CASSLMTTLEQYF.

This clonotype has only a few counts. The rearrangement joins TRBV6-2 or TRBV6-3 to TRBJ2-7; 7 nucleotides match TRBD1. Germline V gene sequence: CDR1 MNHEY, CDR2 SVGEGT. The J segment lost 0 bases and the V segment lost 6 bases, leaving 8 bases of the junction unmatched. This CDR3 spans 15 amino acids. The CDR3: CASSTGTANSYEQYV. The CDR3 DNA reads as TGTGCCAGCAGCACCGGGACAGCGAACTCCTACGAGCAGTACGTC.

This clonotype was observed at least ten times. The chain joins TRBV7-9 to TRBJ2-1, with 10 bases identical to TRBD1. The CDR3 has 14 amino acids. Germline assignment: CDR1 SEHNR and CDR2 FQNEAQ (reference sequence). The V and J ends lost 8 bases and 6 bases, in that order; junction bases with no gene match: 7. The CDR3 protein is CASLGTGDGNEQFF. The CDR3 nucleotides are TGTGCCAGCCTTGGGACAGGGGATGGCAATGAGCAGTTCTTC.

This sequence joins TRBV10-3 and TRBJ1-1; a weak D match, TRBD1 (5 bases). From germline, CDR1 is ENHRY and CDR2 SYGVKD. The CDR3 has 14 amino acids. Trimming removed 2 bases from V and 3 bases from J, with 10 bases in between. This chain's CDR3 is CAISERGVDTEAFF. CDR3 nucleotide sequence: TGTGCCATCAGTGAGCGGGGGGTAGACACTGAAGCTTTCTTT.

Ten or more counts support this clonotype. This chain connects TRBV15 to TRBJ2-5; perhaps TRBD1 as D (6 bases). V lost 3 bases to trimming and J lost 1 base, with 12 bases between them. The CDR3 loop spans 15 amino acids. Germline values: CDR1 LNHNV, CDR2 YYDKDF (reference sequence). CDR3: CATSRQGRSQETQYF. The CDR3 DNA reads as TGTGCCACCAGCAGGCAGGGGAGATCCCAAGAGACCCAGTACTTC.

This clonotype was detected a few times. V usage is TRBV6-2 or TRBV6-3 and J usage is TRBJ1-3; a weak D match, TRBD1 (5 bases). Germline CDR1 is MNHEY and CDR2 is SVGEGT. The CDR3 has 17 residues. Trimming cost V 2 bases and J 5 bases, with 19 bases left between them. The CDR3 DNA sequence: TGTGCCAGCAGTTACGGTTGGACCCGAGGGGCTCGAAACACCATATATTTT. Translating gives CASSYGWTRGARNTIYF.

The V and J genes are TRBV7-2 and TRBJ1-5; no clear D gene. The CDR3 contains 14 residues. CDR1 and CDR2 (germline): SGHTA, FQGNSA. Trimming cost V 3 bases and J 0 bases, with 6 bases left between them. In nucleotides, the CDR3 is TGTGCCAGCAGCTTCCAGTATAGCAATCAGCCCCAGCATTTT. This translates into CASSFQYSNQPQHF.

This clonotype has only a few counts. V and J are TRBV7-8 and TRBJ2-1, with D possibly being TRBD2 (6 bases). Germline V gene lookup returns CDR1 SGHVS and CDR2 FQNEAQ. This CDR3 has 15 amino acids. The germline V and J ends were trimmed by 9 bases and 4 bases, with 19 bases remaining between them. Here the CDR3 DNA reads TGTGCCAGTTACAGCCGGGACTTGGGGTACAATGAGCAGTTCTTC. The encoded protein is CASYSRDLGYNEQFF.

At least ten counts were recorded for this clonotype. This chain links TRBV5-1 with TRBJ2-2; D remains ambiguous. The CDR3 length is 16 residues. Germline V CDR1 and CDR2: SGHRS, YFSETQ. V was pared by 0 bases and J by 0 bases, with 9 bases between. CDR3 residues: CASSLVPGANTGELFF. For the CDR3, the DNA is TGCGCCAGCAGCTTGGTTCCTGGCGCGAACACCGGGGAGCTGTTTTTT. Combining the CDR3 with reference TRBV5-1 and TRBJ2-2 gives the whole variable domain KAGVTQTPRYLIKTRGQQVTLSCSPISGHRSVSWYQQTPGQGLQFLFEYFSETQRNKGNFPGRFSGRQFSNSRSEMNVSTLELGDSALYLCASSLVPGANTGELFFGEGSRLTVL.

Many counts were recorded for this clonotype. The chain joins TRBV21-1 to TRBJ2-7. TRBV21-1 is a known pseudogene. The CDR3 totals 17 residues. The CDR3 sequence is CASSKGGRLRSSYEQYV. The CDR3 nucleotides read TGTGCCAGCAGCAAAGGAGGACGGCTGAGGAGCTCCTACGAGCAGTACGTC.

This clonotype was counted only a few times. The chain combines TRBV5-6 with TRBJ2-1, with D possibly being TRBD1 or TRBD2 (5 bases each). CDR1 is SGHDT, CDR2 YYEEEE, per germline. Trimming stripped 0 bases from V and 5 bases from J, with 15 bases between. The CDR3 contains 16 residues. The CDR3 bases are TGTGCCAGCAGCTTGGTTGCCAGGGACCCACACAATGAGCAGTTCTTC. Translated, it gives CASSLVARDPHNEQFF. Supplemented by reference TRBV5-6 and TRBJ2-1, the full variable domain reads DAGVTQSPTHLIKTRGQQVTLRCSPKSGHDTVSWYQQALGQGPQFIFQYYEEEERQRGNFPDRFSGHQFPNYSSELNVNALLLGDSALYLCASSLVARDPHNEQFFGPGTRLTVL.

This clonotype was counted between two and nine times. The chain carries TRBV4-1 and TRBJ2-7, with 8 bases lining up with TRBD1. CDR3 size: 14 residues. J was trimmed by 3 bases and V by 5 bases; bases with no gene match: 6. CDR1 is MGHRA, CDR2 YSYEKL, per germline. The CDR3 DNA reads TGCGCCAGCAGCGTGGGGACAGGAGACTACGAGCAGTACGTC. It is translated as CASSVGTGDYEQYV.

The gene calls are TRBV5-6 and TRBJ1-1; TRBD1 agrees at 7 bases. Germline V gene data show CDR1 as SGHDT and CDR2 as YYEEEE. With V trimmed by 0 bases and J by 4 bases, 6 bases remained unmatched. The CDR3 loop spans 15 amino acids. The CDR3 DNA reads as TGTGCCAGCAGCTTGGTCGACAGGGAGGCCACTGAAGCTTTCTTT. Its protein product is CASSLVDREATEAFF.

This clonotype came up many times. The J gene is TRBJ1-5, the V gene TRBV3-1, with D unresolved. V lost 4 bases and J lost 8, with 18 bases in between. The CDR3 has 15 residues. CDR1 LGHDT and CDR2 YNNKEL come from the germline V gene (reference sequence). The CDR3 here is CASSPWERFGEPQHF. Here the CDR3 DNA reads TGTGCCAGCAGCCCGTGGGAGCGATTTGGGGAGCCCCAGCATTTT. Drawing the rest from reference TRBV3-1 and TRBJ1-5, the complete variable domain is DTAVSQTPKYLVTQMGNDKSIKCEQNLGHDTMYWYKQDSKKFLKIMFSYNNKELIINETVPNRFSPKSPDKAHLNLHINSLELGDSAVYFCASSPWERFGEPQHFGDGTRLSIL.

V usage is TRBV11-2 and J usage is TRBJ2-4; D gene uncertain. Trimming removed 0 bases from V and 1 base from J, with 13 bases in between. Germline loops: CDR1 SGHAT, CDR2 FQNNGV. This CDR3 spans 17 amino acids. CDR3 protein: CASSLERPRFAKNIQYF. The CDR3 DNA reads TGTGCCAGCAGCTTAGAGCGGCCTCGATTCGCCAAAAACATTCAGTACTTC.

The CDR3 here is CSARVQGGKDTQYF. The CDR3 DNA reads TGCAGTGCTAGAGTGCAGGGTGGGAAAGATACGCAGTATTTT. V gene TRBV20-1 combines with J gene TRBJ2-3; tentative D call: TRBD1 (5 bases). Trimming pared 1 base from V and 5 bases from J, leaving 13 bases between. The CDR3 is made up of 14 amino acids. Germline lookup yields CDR1 DFQATT and CDR2 SNEGSKA (reference sequence).

This clonotype came up a few times. The V gene is TRBV5-1, the J gene TRBJ1-6; no clear D gene. The CDR3 length is 15 residues. V lost 1 base and J lost 3, with 8 bases in between. Germline CDR1 SGHRS, CDR2 YFSETQ. CDR3 DNA: TGCGCCAGCAGCTTGCAGATGAACTATAATTCACCCCTCCACTTT. As protein: CASSLQMNYNSPLHF. Complete variable domain (other parts from reference TRBV5-1 and TRBJ1-6): KAGVTQTPRYLIKTRGQQVTLSCSPISGHRSVSWYQQTPGQGLQFLFEYFSETQRNKGNFPGRFSGRQFSNSRSEMNVSTLELGDSALYLCASSLQMNYNSPLHFGNGTRLTVT.